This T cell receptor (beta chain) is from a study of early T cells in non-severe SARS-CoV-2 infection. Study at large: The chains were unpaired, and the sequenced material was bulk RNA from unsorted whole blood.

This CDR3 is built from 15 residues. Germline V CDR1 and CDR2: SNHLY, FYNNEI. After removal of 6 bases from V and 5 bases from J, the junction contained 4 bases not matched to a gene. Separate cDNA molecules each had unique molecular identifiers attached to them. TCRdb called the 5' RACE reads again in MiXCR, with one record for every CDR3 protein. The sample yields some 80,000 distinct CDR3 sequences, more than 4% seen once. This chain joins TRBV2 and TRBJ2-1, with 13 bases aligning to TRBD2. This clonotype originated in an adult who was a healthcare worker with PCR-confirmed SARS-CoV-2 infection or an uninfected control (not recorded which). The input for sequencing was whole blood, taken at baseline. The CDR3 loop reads CASRATSGRNNEQFF. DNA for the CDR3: TGTGCCAGCAGAGCGACTAGCGGGAGGAACAATGAGCAGTTCTTC.